A single sample gave rise to the 11 T cell receptor beta chains below, sequenced in a study of T cell repertoires in aging, cancer and after chemotherapy. TRB rearrangements spanning V, D and J were amplified using mixed TRB-A/B primers. TCRdb ran MiXCR on the multiplex PCR reads and lists one entry per CDR3 protein. The repertoire consists of more than 5,000 distinct CDR3 sequences, with around a third occurring once and the leading ten covering roughly 31%. Peripheral blood genomic DNA, not sorted cells or RNA, was the template. The specimen was blood. The source is a human donor with a blood cancer.

V usage is TRBV27 and J usage is TRBJ2-5; 8 bases are shared with TRBD2. Germline trimming cut 3 bases from V and 3 bases from J; bases unmatched to any gene: 3. Per germline, CDR1 MNHEY and CDR2 SMNVEV (reference sequence). CDR3 length equals 14 residues. Written as DNA, the CDR3 is TGTGCCAGCAGTTTGTATAGCGGGAAAGAGACCCAGTACTTC. It translates to CASSLYSGKETQYF.

This clonotype was seen a single time. This sequence joins TRBV7-2 and TRBJ2-3; D remains ambiguous. The CDR3 runs 12 residues. The germline V and J ends were trimmed by 1 base and 3 bases, with 2 bases remaining between them. CDR1 SGHTA and CDR2 FQGNSA come from the germline V gene. CDR3: CASSLDTDTQYF. DNA for the CDR3: TGTGCCAGCAGCTTAGATACAGATACGCAGTATTTT.

V usage is TRBV6-1 and J usage is TRBJ2-2; 8 bases fit TRBD1. Germline CDR1 and CDR2: MNHNS and SASEGT. With 3 bases clipped from V and 5 bases from J, the junction kept 8 bases outside the gene matches. This CDR3 contains 16 residues. CDR3 in amino acids: CASSDGWTGRTGELFF. CDR3 sequence (DNA): TGTGCCAGCAGTGACGGATGGACAGGGAGAACCGGGGAGCTGTTTTTT.

In its sample, this clonotype was seen a few times. The V call is TRBV5-4, the J call TRBJ1-6, with a tentative D call TRBD1 (5 bases). The CDR3 runs 16 residues. Germline CDR1 is SGHNT and CDR2 is YYREEE (reference sequence). The V gene lost 4 bases and the J gene lost 6 bases, with 17 bases spanning the gap. The CDR3 region is CASSRELDTLNSPLHF. The CDR3 DNA sequence: TGTGCCAGCAGCCGGGAGCTGGACACGCTTAATTCACCCCTCCACTTT.

This clonotype came up a few times. The junction departs from the called germline gene at one end, perhaps through a read error. This chain links TRBV5-1 with TRBJ1-2, with 7 nucleotides matching TRBD1. The CDR3 contains 13 residues. CDR1 SGHRS and CDR2 YFSETQ come from the germline V gene. CDR3 bases: TGCGCCAGCAGCTTGGAGCGGGACAGCCCTCGTGTCTTC. Protein: CASSLERDSPRVF.

The chain recombines TRBV7-9 with TRBJ2-7, with 7 bases aligning to TRBD2. The germline V gene has CDR1 SEHNR and CDR2 FQNEAQ (reference sequence). The CDR3 has 15 residues. J was trimmed by 1 base and V by 5 bases; bases with no gene match: 8. CDR3 nucleotides: TGTGCCAGCAGCACCTCCGGGACTAAATCCTACGAGCAGTACTTC. It yields the protein CASSTSGTKSYEQYF.

Points on this clonotype: Sequence at one end of the junction differs from germline and may be a read error. The J gene is TRBJ1-2, the V gene TRBV5-5; D gene uncertain. Germline V gene data show CDR1 as SGHKS and CDR2 as YYEKEE (reference sequence). CDR3 length: 13 amino acids. The CDR3 DNA sequence: TGCGCCAGCAGCAGTCCGCTCAACTATGGCTACACCTTC. Residues: CASSSPLNYGYTF.

The V gene is TRBV20-1, the J gene TRBJ2-1; TRBD2 aligns across 10 bases. The CDR3 sequence is 16 residues long. J lost 0 bases, V lost 6 bases, and 8 bases had no gene match. The germline gives CDR1 DFQATT, CDR2 SNEGSKA (reference sequence). CDR3 sequence: CSAESGLADSYNEQFF. In DNA, the CDR3 is TGCAGTGCCGAAAGCGGACTAGCGGACTCCTACAATGAGCAGTTCTTC.

This clonotype was detected a few times. This sequence joins TRBV5-4 and TRBJ1-2; TRBD1 might be the D (5 bases). V was clipped by 2 bases and J by 4 bases, with 12 bases between them. The length of the CDR3 is 14 residues. Looked up from germline, CDR1 is SGHNT and CDR2 is YYREEE (reference sequence). The CDR3 DNA sequence: TGTGCCAGCAGCTTCGGACGGGACTTCTATGGCTACACCTTC. It yields the protein CASSFGRDFYGYTF.

Turning to this clonotype: Germline and junction disagree at one end, which may indicate a read error. This chain links TRBV11-3 with TRBJ2-7; D not resolved. The germline gives CDR1 SGHNT, CDR2 YENEEA. This CDR3 region has 15 residues. As DNA, the CDR3 is TGTGCCAGCAGCTTGGCCCTGCCAGGTTCCTACAAGCAGTACTTC. It yields the protein CASSLALPGSYKQYF.

J is TRBJ2-3 and V is TRBV5-1, with TRBD2 identical over 8 bases. This CDR3 has 15 amino acids. After removal of 3 bases from V and 3 bases from J, the junction contained 6 bases not matched to a gene. The germline gives CDR1 SGHRS, CDR2 YFSETQ. This chain's CDR3 is CASSSGLARTDTQYF. DNA of the CDR3: TGCGCCAGCAGCTCAGGACTAGCCAGGACAGATACGCAGTATTTT.